These T cell receptor beta chains were read from a single sample in a study of blood T cell repertoires in COVID-19. The method was immunoSEQ multiplex PCR; TCRdb's version includes in-frame clones alone and lacks a portion of them. The sample lists tens of thousands of clones; around four fifths were seen once. The specimen was peripheral blood. Source of these receptors: a man aged 50 to 60 with active COVID-19. CDR3s include the opening cysteine and the closing phenylalanine or tryptophan. Each record gives: D gene, J gene, clone size, V gene, CDR3 protein, CDR3 DNA. A D gene is named only where the DNA matches it firmly. For some rows the clone size is stated as once, few or many, or as a class when expanded; others skip it.

d_gene: -
j_gene: TRBJ1-1
abundance: -
v_gene: TRBV6-5
CDR3aa: CAVRGIGNTEAFF
CDR3nt: TGTGCCGTTAGGGGGATAGGGAACACTGAAGCTTTCTTT

d_gene: TRBD1
j_gene: TRBJ2-1
abundance: -
v_gene: TRBV5-8
CDR3aa: CASSSWTGVSFF
CDR3nt: TGTGCCAGCAGCTCTTGGACAGGAGTGAGTTTCTTC

d_gene: -
j_gene: TRBJ2-1
abundance: -
v_gene: TRBV29-1
CDR3aa: CSVEVATKQFF
CDR3nt: TGCAGCGTTGAAGTGGCCACGAAGCAGTTCTTC

d_gene: TRBD1
j_gene: TRBJ1-5
abundance: -
v_gene: TRBV5-8
CDR3aa: CASSRSGTGFEPQHF
CDR3nt: TGTGCCAGCAGCCGATCCGGGACAGGTTTTGAGCCCCAGCATTTT

d_gene: -
j_gene: TRBJ1-6
abundance: -
v_gene: TRBV18
CDR3aa: CASSPQGDYNSPLHF
CDR3nt: TGTGCCAGCTCACCACAGGGGGACTATAATTCACCCCTCCACTTT

d_gene: TRBD2
j_gene: TRBJ2-1
abundance: -
v_gene: TRBV29-1
CDR3aa: CSVEDRRGLAGEGGINEQFF
CDR3nt: TGCAGCGTTGAAGACCGGAGGGGACTAGCGGGAGAGGGGGGGATCAATGAGCAGTTCTTC

d_gene: -
j_gene: TRBJ2-2
abundance: -
v_gene: TRBV28
CDR3aa: CASSLFGVYRRGIAGELFF
CDR3nt: TGTGCCAGCAGTTTATTCGGAGTTTATAGGCGGGGAATCGCCGGGGAGCTGTTTTTT

d_gene: TRBD2
j_gene: TRBJ2-5
abundance: -
v_gene: TRBV18
CDR3aa: CASSLRASGGSYQETQYF
CDR3nt: TGTGCCAGCTCCCTCAGGGCTAGCGGGGGATCGTACCAAGAGACCCAGTACTTC

d_gene: TRBD2
j_gene: TRBJ2-7
abundance: -
v_gene: TRBV7-2
CDR3aa: CASSLGGGQSPYEQYF
CDR3nt: TGTGCCAGCAGCTTAGGCGGGGGGCAGAGCCCCTACGAGCAGTACTTC

d_gene: TRBD1
j_gene: TRBJ2-7
abundance: -
v_gene: TRBV6-5
CDR3aa: CASSLQGMGLEQYF
CDR3nt: TGTGCCAGCAGCTTACAGGGGATGGGGCTCGAGCAGTACTTC

d_gene: -
j_gene: TRBJ2-7
abundance: -
v_gene: TRBV5-4
CDR3aa: CASSLESGVGEQYF
CDR3nt: TGTGCCAGCAGCTTGGAATCGGGGGTAGGCGAGCAGTACTTC

d_gene: -
j_gene: TRBJ2-5
abundance: -
v_gene: TRBV6-6
CDR3aa: CASRQGSGTQYF
CDR3nt: TGTGCCAGCAGGCAGGGGAGTGGGACCCAGTACTTC

d_gene: -
j_gene: TRBJ1-5
abundance: -
v_gene: TRBV19
CDR3aa: CASSSRWQGGSSSQPQHF
CDR3nt: TGTGCCAGTAGTAGTCGTTGGCAGGGAGGGTCGTCAAGCCAGCCCCAGCATTTT

d_gene: -
j_gene: TRBJ1-1
abundance: -
v_gene: TRBV4-2
CDR3aa: CASSQNYRNTEAFF
CDR3nt: TGTGCCAGCAGCCAAAATTACAGAAACACTGAAGCTTTCTTT

d_gene: -
j_gene: TRBJ2-3
abundance: -
v_gene: TRBV7-2
CDR3aa: CASSPYTDTQYF
CDR3nt: TGTGCCAGCAGCCCTTACACAGATACGCAGTATTTT

d_gene: -
j_gene: TRBJ2-5
abundance: -
v_gene: TRBV7-2
CDR3aa: CASSWIAPQETQYF
CDR3nt: TGTGCCAGCAGCTGGATAGCGCCCCAAGAGACCCAGTACTTC

d_gene: TRBD2
j_gene: TRBJ2-7
abundance: -
v_gene: TRBV5-1
CDR3aa: CASSPGGGLGFYEQYF
CDR3nt: TGCGCCAGCAGCCCGGGGGGGGGCCTGGGTTTCTACGAGCAGTACTTC

d_gene: -
j_gene: TRBJ1-3
abundance: -
v_gene: TRBV5-1
CDR3aa: CASSLEVYGAGGNTIYF
CDR3nt: TGCGCCAGCAGCTTGGAGGTTTATGGGGCAGGTGGAAACACCATATATTTT

d_gene: TRBD1
j_gene: TRBJ2-7
abundance: -
v_gene: TRBV7-6
CDR3aa: CASSLAGSRGTYEQYF
CDR3nt: TGTGCCAGCAGCTTAGCAGGCTCCAGGGGGACGTACGAGCAGTACTTC

d_gene: TRBD1
j_gene: TRBJ1-2
abundance: -
v_gene: TRBV28
CDR3aa: CASSLGQGAIGYTF
CDR3nt: TGTGCCAGCAGTTTGGGGCAGGGGGCCATCGGCTACACCTTC

d_gene: TRBD1
j_gene: TRBJ2-1
abundance: -
v_gene: TRBV7-2
CDR3aa: CASSIRQGANEQFF
CDR3nt: TGTGCCAGCAGCATAAGACAGGGGGCTAATGAGCAGTTCTTC

d_gene: TRBD1
j_gene: TRBJ2-7
abundance: once
v_gene: TRBV7-9
CDR3aa: CASSLDRESYEQYF
CDR3nt: TGTGCCAGCAGCTTGGACAGGGAATCCTACGAGCAGTACTTC

d_gene: -
j_gene: TRBJ2-3
abundance: -
v_gene: TRBV9
CDR3aa: CASSARGNTNTQYF
CDR3nt: TGTGCCAGCAGCGCCCGGGGGAACACCAATACGCAGTATTTT

d_gene: -
j_gene: TRBJ1-4
abundance: -
v_gene: TRBV7-2
CDR3aa: CASSQAGTRNEKLFF
CDR3nt: TGTGCCAGCAGTCAAGCCGGGACTCGTAATGAAAAACTGTTTTTT

d_gene: -
j_gene: TRBJ2-7
abundance: -
v_gene: TRBV10-3
CDR3aa: CAISEYQAYEQYF
CDR3nt: TGTGCCATCAGTGAGTATCAGGCCTACGAGCAGTACTTC

d_gene: TRBD2
j_gene: TRBJ2-7
abundance: -
v_gene: TRBV5-1
CDR3aa: CASRDSGRAGYEQYF
CDR3nt: TGCGCCAGCAGGGATAGCGGGAGGGCTGGCTACGAGCAGTACTTC

d_gene: TRBD1
j_gene: TRBJ2-3
abundance: -
v_gene: TRBV28
CDR3aa: CASSPDRVPSTDTQYF
CDR3nt: TGTGCCAGCAGCCCAGACAGGGTCCCTAGCACAGATACGCAGTATTTT

d_gene: TRBD2
j_gene: TRBJ2-3
abundance: -
v_gene: TRBV13
CDR3aa: CASSLGGLSGNTQYF
CDR3nt: TGTGCCAGCAGCTTAGGAGGGTTAAGCGGGAATACGCAGTATTTT

d_gene: TRBD1
j_gene: TRBJ2-5
abundance: -
v_gene: TRBV19
CDR3aa: CASSRGTGVYQETQYF
CDR3nt: TGTGCCAGTAGTAGAGGGACAGGGGTGTACCAAGAGACCCAGTACTTC

d_gene: -
j_gene: TRBJ2-5
abundance: once
v_gene: TRBV6-5
CDR3aa: CASSPTSQQETQYF
CDR3nt: TGTGCCAGCAGTCCAACTAGCCAGCAGGAGACCCAGTACTTC

d_gene: TRBD2
j_gene: TRBJ2-3
abundance: few
v_gene: TRBV9
CDR3aa: CASSGLGLAVTDTQYF
CDR3nt: TGTGCCAGCAGCGGGCTCGGACTAGCGGTTACAGATACGCAGTATTTT

d_gene: -
j_gene: TRBJ1-5
abundance: -
v_gene: TRBV7-9
CDR3aa: CASSPVLEGQPQHF
CDR3nt: TGTGCCAGCAGCCCGGTTTTGGAGGGTCAGCCCCAGCATTTT

d_gene: TRBD1
j_gene: TRBJ2-7
abundance: -
v_gene: TRBV24-1
CDR3aa: CATSRGTGIRYEQYF
CDR3nt: TGTGCCACCTCCCGGGGGACAGGGATCAGGTACGAGCAGTACTTC

d_gene: TRBD2
j_gene: TRBJ2-1
abundance: -
v_gene: TRBV5-1
CDR3aa: CASSLLLAGDLYNEQFF
CDR3nt: TGCGCCAGCAGCTTGCTCCTAGCGGGGGACCTTTACAATGAGCAGTTCTTC

d_gene: -
j_gene: TRBJ2-2
abundance: -
v_gene: TRBV6-6
CDR3aa: CASSTTGPPGELFF
CDR3nt: TGTGCCAGCAGCACCACAGGGCCTCCCGGGGAGCTGTTTTTT

d_gene: -
j_gene: TRBJ2-1
abundance: few
v_gene: TRBV18
CDR3aa: CASSRITGGANNEQFF
CDR3nt: TGTGCCAGCTCACGTATAACAGGAGGGGCCAACAATGAGCAGTTCTTC

d_gene: TRBD2
j_gene: TRBJ2-3
abundance: once
v_gene: TRBV19
CDR3aa: CASSLGGDTDTQYF
CDR3nt: TGTGCCAGTAGCTTGGGGGGGGACACAGATACGCAGTATTTT

d_gene: -
j_gene: TRBJ1-3
abundance: -
v_gene: TRBV6-1
CDR3aa: CASSESGGNTIYF
CDR3nt: TGTGCCAGCAGTGAATCGGGTGGGAACACCATATATTTT

d_gene: -
j_gene: TRBJ1-1
abundance: -
v_gene: TRBV7-9
CDR3aa: CASSLRGEAFF
CDR3nt: TGTGCCAGCAGCTTAAGGGGTGAAGCTTTCTTT

d_gene: -
j_gene: TRBJ2-7
abundance: -
v_gene: TRBV6-5
CDR3aa: CASSYSSLGEQYF
CDR3nt: TGTGCCAGCAGTTACTCGAGTCTTGGCGAGCAGTACTTC

d_gene: -
j_gene: TRBJ1-1
abundance: -
v_gene: TRBV29-1
CDR3aa: CSVSTGTTTLTEAFF
CDR3nt: TGCAGCGTCTCGACAGGCACGACTACATTAACTGAAGCTTTCTTT

d_gene: TRBD1
j_gene: TRBJ2-3
abundance: -
v_gene: TRBV7-3
CDR3aa: CASSSTGATDTQYF
CDR3nt: TGTGCCAGCAGCTCGACAGGGGCCACAGATACGCAGTATTTT

d_gene: TRBD2
j_gene: TRBJ2-5
abundance: -
v_gene: TRBV7-2
CDR3aa: CASGVGGAPETQYF
CDR3nt: TGTGCCAGCGGAGTCGGGGGGGCCCCAGAGACCCAGTACTTC

d_gene: TRBD1
j_gene: TRBJ1-4
abundance: -
v_gene: TRBV18
CDR3aa: CASSLDRGDNEKLFF
CDR3nt: TGTGCCAGCTCGTTGGACAGGGGGGATAATGAAAAACTGTTTTTT

d_gene: -
j_gene: TRBJ2-2
abundance: -
v_gene: TRBV5-5
CDR3aa: CASSLTSDNSNTGELFF
CDR3nt: TGTGCCAGCAGCTTAACCTCGGACAATTCGAACACCGGGGAGCTGTTTTTT

d_gene: -
j_gene: TRBJ1-1
abundance: -
v_gene: TRBV3-1/TRBV3-2
CDR3aa: CASSQGLQEAEAFF
CDR3nt: TGTGCCAGCAGCCAAGGTCTTCAGGAGGCGGAAGCTTTCTTT

d_gene: TRBD1
j_gene: TRBJ1-3
abundance: -
v_gene: TRBV7-9
CDR3aa: CASSLDGTGGNTIYF
CDR3nt: TGTGCCAGCAGCCTTGACGGGACAGGGGGCAACACCATATATTTT

d_gene: -
j_gene: TRBJ2-1
abundance: -
v_gene: TRBV11-2
CDR3aa: CASSVNGLRYNEQFF
CDR3nt: TGTGCCAGCAGCGTCAACGGACTGCGTTACAATGAGCAGTTCTTC

d_gene: -
j_gene: TRBJ2-3
abundance: -
v_gene: TRBV10-2
CDR3aa: CASRSVGPQDTQYF
CDR3nt: TGCGCCAGCAGATCAGTGGGGCCCCAAGATACGCAGTATTTT

d_gene: TRBD1
j_gene: TRBJ1-1
abundance: -
v_gene: TRBV6-2/TRBV6-3
CDR3aa: CASSPTLTGGTEAFF
CDR3nt: TGTGCCAGCAGTCCGACCCTGACAGGGGGCACTGAAGCTTTCTTT

d_gene: TRBD1
j_gene: TRBJ1-3
abundance: -
v_gene: TRBV28
CDR3aa: CASSLWAGQFSGNTIYF
CDR3nt: TGTGCCAGCAGTTTATGGGCGGGACAGTTCTCTGGAAACACCATATATTTT

d_gene: -
j_gene: TRBJ1-1
abundance: -
v_gene: TRBV5-1
CDR3aa: CASSLFARGNTEAFF
CDR3nt: TGCGCCAGCAGCTTGTTCGCCCGGGGGAACACTGAAGCTTTCTTT

d_gene: -
j_gene: TRBJ1-1
abundance: -
v_gene: TRBV6-2/TRBV6-3
CDR3aa: CASSYPGEAFF
CDR3nt: TGTGCCAGCAGTTATCCGGGGGAAGCTTTCTTT

d_gene: -
j_gene: TRBJ1-2
abundance: once
v_gene: TRBV18
CDR3aa: CASSPEGGANYGYTF
CDR3nt: TGTGCCAGCTCACCTGAGGGGGGGGCTAACTATGGCTACACCTTC

d_gene: TRBD1
j_gene: TRBJ2-5
abundance: -
v_gene: TRBV10-2
CDR3aa: CASSESGQGVETQYF
CDR3nt: TGCGCCAGCAGTGAGTCTGGACAGGGAGTGGAGACCCAGTACTTC